This T cell receptor (beta chain) was recorded in a study of PD-1 blockade in classical Hodgkin lymphoma. The study, taken as a whole, reports: The baseline diversity of complete responders showed similarity to that of newly diagnosed patients.

After autologous stem cell transplantation all patients relapsed, and prior brentuximab vedotin exposure differed between cohorts. This table comes from immunoSEQ multiplex PCR, and its TCRdb copy is limited to in-frame clones, with some not included. The sample includes 20,000 to 30,000 clones, approximately 70% of them seen just once. Germline V gene data show CDR1 as SGHVS and CDR2 as FNYEAQ. The trim removed 3 bases at V and 10 bases at J, leaving 7 bases unmatched. The CDR3 length is 15 residues. By share of the sample, this clone is medium-sized (0.01 to 0.1%). Its target is unknown. The specimen was peripheral blood mononuclear cells (PBMCs), collected at baseline. The rearrangement links TRBV7-6 to TRBJ1-6; 9 nucleotides align to TRBD1. The source of this sequence is a human donor with classical Hodgkin lymphoma. The DNA of the CDR3 is TGTGCCAGCAGCTTCGCCGGGACAGGGAAGTCACCCCTCCACTTT. It translates to CASSFAGTGKSPLHF.